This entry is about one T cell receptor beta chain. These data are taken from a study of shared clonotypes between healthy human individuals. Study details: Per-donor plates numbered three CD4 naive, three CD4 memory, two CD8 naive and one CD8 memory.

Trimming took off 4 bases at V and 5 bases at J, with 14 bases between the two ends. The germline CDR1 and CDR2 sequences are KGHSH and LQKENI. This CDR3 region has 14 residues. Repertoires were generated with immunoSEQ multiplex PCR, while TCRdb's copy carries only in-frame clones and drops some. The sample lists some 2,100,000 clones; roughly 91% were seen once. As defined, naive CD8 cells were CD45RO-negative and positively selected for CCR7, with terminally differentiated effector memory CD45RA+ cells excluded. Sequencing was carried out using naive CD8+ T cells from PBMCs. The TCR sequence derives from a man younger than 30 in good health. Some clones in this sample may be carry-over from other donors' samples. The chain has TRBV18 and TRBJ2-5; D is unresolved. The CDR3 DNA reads TGTGCCAGCTCACACGAGCCCGCGAGGGAGACCCAGTACTTC. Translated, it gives CASSHEPARETQYF.